The clone carrying this TCR beta chain has at least ten counts. Its antigen is not known. These data belong to a study of cytomegalovirus exposure and HLA in healthy donors. Germline trimming cut 0 bases from V and 7 bases from J; bases unmatched to any gene: 4. The CDR3 extends over 14 amino acids. The germline V gene has CDR1 SGHRS and CDR2 YFSETQ. Vbeta (60) and Jbeta (13) primers were used in the PCR. Authors' methods: Some 11 million of the 80 million or so unique TCR beta chains counted in a later analysis were shared. Profiled with immunoSEQ multiplex PCR; TCRdb holds only in-frame clones, not every one. The V and J calls and clone size are taken from that table; D and trimming were inferred from the DNA. Here the sample spans 110,000 to 150,000 clones, 74% being singletons. Overall study findings and caveats: The analysis excluded some indistinguishable V segments, including TRBV6-2 and TRBV6-3. Reports showed the classifier diagnosing cytomegalovirus status with high specificity and sensitivity. A few of the chains that were CMV-associated were confirmed in vitro to be specific for CMV antigens.

The V and J genes are TRBV5-1 and TRBJ2-1; 7 bases are shared with TRBD2. The TCR sequence derives from a man younger than 35 in good health and CMV-seropositive. Sequencing was carried out using PBMCs. CDR3 nucleotides: TGCGCCAGCAGCTTGGGAGTCGGGGGGAATGAGCAGTTCTTC. It specifies CASSLGVGGNEQFF.